Listed here are 5 T cell receptor beta chains from one sample, sequenced in a study of technical replicates of blood from a few donors. The method was immunoSEQ multiplex PCR; TCRdb's version includes in-frame clones alone and lacks a portion of them. The sample contains 70,000 to 95,000 clones, approximately 96% of which appear only once. Input material: T cells isolated from PBMCs. All receptors derive from a human donor in good health.

This sequence joins TRBV6-4 and TRBJ2-1; 9 bases agree with TRBD2. After removal of 4 bases from V and 8 bases from J, the junction contained 9 bases not matched to a gene. CDR1 and CDR2 from the germline V gene are MRHNA and SNTAGT. The CDR3 runs to 15 residues. CDR3 nucleotides: TGTGCCAGCAGTGGTGGACTAGCGACTCTGGATGAGCAGTTCTTC. Amino acids: CASSGGLATLDEQFF.

This chain connects TRBV11-2 to TRBJ2-5; 7 bases agree with TRBD1. CDR3 length: 15 residues. J lost 2 bases, V lost 5 bases, and 8 bases had no gene match. Germline CDR1 and CDR2: SGHAT and FQNNGV. The CDR3 loop is CASSPTSGQQETQYF. CDR3 nucleotide sequence: TGTGCCAGCAGCCCAACTTCGGGACAGCAAGAGACCCAGTACTTC.

The chain employs TRBV2 and TRBJ2-3; tentative D call: TRBD2 (9 bases). Per the germline V gene, CDR1 is SNHLY and CDR2 is FYNNEI. V was pared by 2 bases and J by 6 bases, with 21 bases between. This CDR3 has 17 residues. CDR3 region: CASSEIPLAGQADTQYF. CDR3 nucleotide sequence: TGTGCCAGCAGTGAAATCCCCCTAGCGGGACAGGCGGATACGCAGTATTTT.

The V and J genes are TRBV19 and TRBJ2-7; 7 bases are a match to TRBD2. V dropped 1 base and J dropped 2; count of bases not matched to a gene: 5. Germline V gene data show CDR1 as LNHDA and CDR2 as SQIVND (reference sequence). This CDR3 has 15 residues. The CDR3 reads CASSIGGGMTYEQYF. The DNA for the CDR3 is TGTGCCAGTAGTATAGGGGGGGGGATGACCTACGAGCAGTACTTC.

This sequence joins TRBV5-8 and TRBJ2-1; 12 bases fit TRBD2. Germline V gene data show CDR1 as SGHTS and CDR2 as YDEGEE. This CDR3 spans 16 amino acids. The V segment lost 0 bases and the J segment 4 bases; nucleotides outside the gene matches: 2. As DNA, the CDR3 is TGTGCCAGCAGCTTGGAGGGACTAGCGGGTTACAATGAGCAGTTCTTC. It translates to CASSLEGLAGYNEQFF.